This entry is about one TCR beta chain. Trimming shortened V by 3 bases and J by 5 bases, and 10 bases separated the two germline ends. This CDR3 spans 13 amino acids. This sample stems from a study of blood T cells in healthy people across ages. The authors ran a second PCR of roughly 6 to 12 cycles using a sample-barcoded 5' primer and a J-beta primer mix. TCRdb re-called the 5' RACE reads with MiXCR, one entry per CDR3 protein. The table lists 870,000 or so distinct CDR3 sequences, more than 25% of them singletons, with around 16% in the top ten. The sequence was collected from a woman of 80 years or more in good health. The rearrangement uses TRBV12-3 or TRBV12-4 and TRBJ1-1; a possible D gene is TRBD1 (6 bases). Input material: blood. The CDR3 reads CASSFQGLTEAFF. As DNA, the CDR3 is TGTGCCAGCAGTTTCCAGGGGCTGACTGAAGCTTTCTTT.